One sample yielded the 12 T cell receptor beta chains listed below, sequenced in a study of shared clonotypes between healthy human individuals. Data came from immunoSEQ multiplex PCR; TCRdb stores just in-frame clones and leaves some out. The table lists more than 850,000 clones, approximately 80% of them singletons, with approximately 0.56% in the top ten. The sample taken for sequencing was memory CD4+ T cells from PBMCs. Subset meaning: CD45RA-negative fraction. Receptors originate from a man aged 18 to 29 in good health. Some clones in this sample may be carry-over from other donors' samples.

This rearrangement joins TRBV19 to TRBJ2-1, with no clear D. The CDR3 consists of 11 residues. Germline CDR1 reads LNHDA; CDR2 reads SQIVND (reference sequence). V was pared by 0 bases and J by 7 bases, with 1 base between. CDR3 region: CASSIENEQFF. Here the CDR3 DNA reads TGTGCCAGTAGTATAGAGAATGAGCAGTTCTTC.

The chain recombines TRBV7-3 with TRBJ2-1, with 10 bases fitting TRBD2. Germline assignment: CDR1 SGHTA and CDR2 FQGTGA. The CDR3 has 19 amino acids. V shed 1 base, J shed 3 bases, and the junction held 12 bases outside the gene matches. CDR3 DNA sequence: TGTGCCAGCAGCTTAAATTGGGCCCTAGCGGGAGAAGGCTACAATGAGCAGTTCTTC. The encoded protein is CASSLNWALAGEGYNEQFF.

Remarks on this clone: Other nucleotide sequences in the sample specify the same CDR3. V and J are TRBV7-9 and TRBJ2-5, with no clear D. The V end was cut by 4 bases, the J end by 5 bases, with 5 bases between. The length of the CDR3 is 11 residues. The germline V gene encodes CDR1 SEHNR and CDR2 FQNEAQ (reference sequence). The CDR3 nucleotides read TGTGCCAGCAGCTCCCAGGAGACCCAGTACTTC. Its translation is CASSSQETQYF.

This clone has a handful of counts. This rearrangement joins TRBV29-1 to TRBJ1-1; D is perhaps TRBD1 (6 bases). The V gene's germline CDR1 is SQVTM and CDR2 ANQGSEA. The V end lost 2 bases, the J end lost 10 bases, and 11 bases lay between the germline ends. The CDR3 has 11 residues. CDR3 DNA sequence: TGCAGCGTTGAAAGGTCCAGGGGAGCTTTCTTT. Translating gives CSVERSRGAFF.

V usage is TRBV6-1 and J usage is TRBJ1-1; D is undetermined. V lost 1 base, J lost 7 bases, and 10 bases lay in between. Germline CDR1 MNHNS, CDR2 SASEGT. The CDR3 has 13 residues. The DNA for the CDR3 is TGTGCCAGCAGTGAAGAAGTAGGTGATGAAGCTTTCTTT. Its protein product is CASSEEVGDEAFF.

This rearrangement joins TRBV2 to TRBJ2-5; TRBD1 might be the D (5 bases). This CDR3 is built from 13 residues. Germline assignment: CDR1 SNHLY and CDR2 FYNNEI. V lost 5 bases and J 5 bases, leaving 12 bases between the germline ends. CDR3 region: CASSSQGRETQYF. The CDR3, as DNA: TGTGCCAGCAGTTCGCAGGGAAGGGAGACCCAGTACTTC.

The V call is TRBV6-1, the J call TRBJ2-5; D gene uncertain. The CDR3 is 15 amino acids. V lost 1 base and J 1 base, leaving 10 bases between the germline ends. Germline V gene sequence: CDR1 MNHNS, CDR2 SASEGT. CDR3 sequence reads: CASSEEWQVQETQYF. The CDR3 nucleotides are TGTGCCAGCAGTGAAGAGTGGCAGGTCCAAGAGACCCAGTACTTC.

The chain recombines TRBV9 with TRBJ2-7, with a possible D match to TRBD2 (7 bases). The CDR3 is made up of 16 amino acids. Looked up from germline, CDR1 is SGDLS and CDR2 is YYNGEE. Trimming stripped 2 bases from V and 0 bases from J, with 15 bases between. The CDR3 region is CASSVLGGPYSYEQYF. In DNA form, the CDR3 reads TGTGCCAGCAGCGTGCTGGGGGGGCCCTACTCCTACGAGCAGTACTTC.

For this clone: Sequence at one end of the junction differs from germline and may be a read error. Other DNA sequences in the same sample also yield this CDR3. This chain joins TRBV6-1 and TRBJ2-7; 8 nucleotides line up with TRBD2. Germline-derived CDR1 and CDR2 are MNHNS and SASEGT. This CDR3 has 14 amino acids. The DNA of the CDR3 is TGTGCCAGCAGTCAAGCGGGAGCCCCCTACGAGCAGTACTTC. The encoded protein is CASSQAGAPYEQYF.

This rearrangement joins TRBV29-1 to TRBJ2-5, with D possibly being TRBD2 (5 bases). CDR3 length: 13 amino acids. The ends were cut back, 7 bases at V and 0 bases at J, with 12 bases in the middle. Germline CDR1 is SQVTM and CDR2 is ANQGSEA. The chain's CDR3 is CSATRSNQETQYF. The CDR3 DNA is TGCAGCGCTACTAGGTCCAACCAAGAGACCCAGTACTTC.

In its sample, this clone was seen once. CDR3: CASSLFAGAEQYF. In nucleotides, the CDR3 is TGTGCCAGCAGTTTATTCGCGGGGGCCGAGCAGTACTTC. J is TRBJ2-7 and V is TRBV28; possibly TRBD2 for D (7 bases). Germline V lookup: CDR1 MDHEN, CDR2 SYDVKM. The CDR3 extends over 13 amino acids. Trimming left V 1 base short and J 6 bases short, with 10 bases between.

The chain has TRBV5-1 and TRBJ2-7, with D possibly being TRBD2 (5 bases). Trimming stripped 3 bases from V and 6 bases from J, with 16 bases between. The CDR3 sequence is 14 residues long. Germline lookup yields CDR1 SGHRS and CDR2 YFSETQ. The CDR3 DNA sequence: TGCGCCAGCAGCTCTCAGTTTAGCGAGTCCGAGCAGTACTTC. Translated, it gives CASSSQFSESEQYF.